This T cell receptor (beta chain) originates from a study of OX40 agonist ivuxolimab in advanced cancers. Patients were ruled out by autoimmune disease history or systemic immunosuppression. Germline loops: CDR1 MRHNA, CDR2 SNTAGT. The CDR3 runs 13 residues. Trimming removed 6 bases from V and 6 bases from J; junction bases left unmatched: 7. Measured with immunoSEQ multiplex PCR; TCRdb has only the in-frame clones, and not every one. The repertoire consists of more than 35,000 clones, with approximately 84% occurring once and the leading ten covering about 15%. The source of this sequence is an adult with an advanced solid tumor such as melanoma, head and neck, liver or kidney cancer. The rearrangement uses TRBV6-4 and TRBJ1-2, with TRBD1 matching 7 bases. Specimen: CD4+ or CD8+ T cells sorted from blood, collected in a trial of the OX40 agonist ivuxolimab. Here the CDR3 DNA reads TGTGCCAGCAGGACCGGGACAGAAAATGGCTACACCTTC. It encodes CASRTGTENGYTF.